This TCR beta chain was profiled in a study of T cell repertoires in cytomegalovirus infection. Each CDR3 protein is one row after TCRdb ran MiXCR on the reads. In the table there are about 890,000 distinct CDR3 sequences, 25% to 40% of which are singletons. About this clonotype: Antigen: not known.

The germline CDR1 and CDR2 sequences are SGHVS and FQNEAQ. V was shortened by 5 bases and J by 4 bases, with 17 bases between the two germline ends. The CDR3 covers 15 residues. This material consisted of cultured CD8+ T cells from PBMCs, taken from culture after CMV antigen stimulation. The clonotype originates from a human donor in good health (CMV status not recorded). Some clones in this sample may be carry-over from other donors' samples. The chain joins TRBV7-8 to TRBJ1-2; D is unresolved. The CDR3 here is CASSQAVGAGYGYTF. CDR3 sequence (DNA): TGTGCCAGCAGCCAGGCGGTGGGCGCGGGCTATGGCTACACCTTC. The full variable domain, rest sourced from reference TRBV7-8 and TRBJ1-2, is GAGVSQSPRYKVAKRGQDVALRCDPISGHVSLFWYQQALGQGPEFLTYFQNEAQLDKSGLPSDRFFAERPEGSVSTLKIQRTQQEDSAVYLCASSQAVGAGYGYTFGSGTRLTVV.